The 2 T cell receptor beta chains in this list originate from one sample, sequenced in a study of T cell repertoires in cytomegalovirus infection. TCRdb analysed the reads with MiXCR anew, one entry per CDR3 protein. The sample gives 650,000 to 900,000 distinct CDR3 sequences, 30% to 35% of which show up once; around 12% is in the top ten. The antigens these receptors bind are not known. The sequencing used cultured CD8+ T cells from PBMCs, collected from culture after CMV antigen stimulation. These receptors were collected from a human donor in good health (CMV status not recorded). Some clones in this sample may be carry-over from other donors' samples.

The chain combines TRBV6-2 or TRBV6-3 with TRBJ1-1; D might be TRBD1 (5 bases). Germline V lookup: CDR1 MNHEY, CDR2 SVGEGT. The CDR3 loop spans 11 amino acids. V was shortened by 6 bases and J by 8 bases, with 10 bases between the two germline ends. CDR3 sequence: CASSRDGEAFF. Here the CDR3 DNA reads TGTGCCAGCAGCAGGGACGGAGAAGCTTTCTTT.

This sequence joins TRBV6-5 and TRBJ2-1; TRBD2 matches at 9 bases. CDR1 is MNHEY, CDR2 SVGAGI, per germline. Losses at the gene ends were 2 bases for V and 11 bases for J; bases not matched to a gene: 10. This CDR3 is built from 15 residues. The CDR3 region is CASSYGAGGPGKQFF. CDR3 sequence (DNA): TGTGCCAGCAGTTACGGGGCGGGGGGGCCGGGAAAGCAGTTCTTC.